This T cell receptor (beta chain) was sequenced in a study of cytomegalovirus exposure and HLA in healthy donors (dated by TCRdb to about 2017). At the level of the whole study: An earlier analysis of approximately 640 of the donors reported more than 250 Gb of sequence data and some 120 million unique TCR beta sequences from around 200 million T cells. Four or five DR-DQ haplotypes were handled as single units for association and clustering because linkage in the cohort was strong. High-throughput TCR immunosequencing, statistical association of individual TCRs with disease status, and machine learning were combined to predict cytomegalovirus infection status. A later genetic analysis took genome-wide SNP genotypes for about three fifths of the 666 donors and used that subset as a discovery cohort. The later analysis used no new phenotypic data to find candidate immune exposures, relying instead on TCR beta sequences and their occurrence across donors. Donor age, sex, ethnicity and CMV serostatus were compiled together with the repertoire data. Among the roughly 390 genotyped donors, approximately 77% belonged to the genetic ancestry cluster associated with self-reported Caucasian donors. Class I and class II HLA loci were covered by the typing at four-digit resolution. An early release that covered some 630 HLA-typed donors contained about 300 gigabases of sequencing data and some 87 million unique TCR sequences. Along with the approximately 650-subject first cohort, a separate validation cohort of over a hundred different subjects was used. A later analysis re-examined previously published TCR beta repertoires from hundreds of donors and added high-resolution HLA genotyping to investigate patterns of TCR occurrence. Every discovery cohort repertoire had been produced on one sequencing platform. The aim of the study was to test whether cataloging public T cell receptors could identify signatures of past pathogen exposure. The study used immunosequencing to profile the T cell repertoires of approximately 650 subjects and linked those repertoires to cytomegalovirus serostatus. The number of donors typed differed by locus, with about 620-630 for A, B, C, DRB1 and DQB1, roughly 520 for DQA1, approximately 570 for DPA1, and 450 to 480 for DPB1. An earlier analysis of several hundred of the donors used high-throughput TCR beta sequencing to judge whether each TCR beta V gene segment behaved as functional or pseudogenic. On average, around 240,000 unique TCR beta nucleotide sequences were sequenced per donor among fewer than 500 genotyped donors of the cohort, with around 19% of those sequences being non-productive. Results and caveats for the whole study, not just this receptor: According to a later genetic analysis, donors in an Asian-associated ancestry cluster had fewer N-insertions in productive TCRs than the approximately 700-donor mean. Some IMGT-functional V segments, including TRBV6-2 and TRBV6-3, could not be told apart with the 87-base-pair reads, so those segments were excluded. Because some donors lacked HLA typing at each locus, the association tests relied only on the typed subset. In a later analysis, the rate of TCR association differed among HLA loci, with DRB1 alleles having the most associated TCRs and HLA-C alleles having the fewest. Correlated functional status among segregating V segments might reflect linkage disequilibrium, but an unknown experimental factor could not be ruled out. Several of the top co-occurrence clusters appeared to be linked to parvovirus B19, influenza, CMV and Epstein-Barr virus, according to a later analysis. The study listed around 160 TCR beta chains as associated with cytomegalovirus. Most CMV-associated TCR beta chains appeared to be HLA-restricted in a later analysis, and the HLA associations seemed to be driven largely by CMV exposure. The sequencing pipeline was judged likely to have produced a cluster of highly shared sequence variants as a technical artifact. In vitro tests confirmed that a few of the cytomegalovirus-associated TCR beta chains recognize cytomegalovirus antigens. In a later analysis, HLA-associated TCR beta chains were found to be more clonally expanded and to have lower generation probabilities than equally common non-associated chains. Across donors, most TCR sequences were observed very rarely, whereas some public TCRs were present in many individuals. It was suggested by the authors that the approach could potentially be generalized to other disease states and immunological phenotypes. Broadly in line with IMGT annotations, most TCR beta V segments showed up in productive rearrangements about 87% or about 30% of the time in an earlier analysis of 450 to 750 of the donors. Specific HLA alleles were associated with more than 15,000 TCR beta sequences at a false discovery rate of 0.05 in a later analysis. Assigning TCR associations to individual alleles was difficult when HLA alleles, especially DR and DQ, strongly co-occurred. A further reported finding was that TCR beta sequences accurately predicted the HLA-A and HLA-B alleles for most subjects in the first cohort. In both the original and validation cohorts, the classifier was reported to diagnose cytomegalovirus status with high specificity and sensitivity. Sequencing depth was assumed to be roughly uniform across donors in the presence/absence analyses, though that assumption may not hold. Only TCR beta chains were sequenced in this cohort, and the absence of alpha or paired-chain data limited detectable features. CMV serostatus was the only immune exposure information available for the cohort. An association between a missense DCLRE1C variant and V-gene and J-gene trimming of TCR beta chains was found in a later genetic analysis and replicated in an independent cohort. Because counts were too low, seventeen rarely observed V segments, including chromosome 9 orphons, were excluded from the earlier analysis of some 540 of the donors.

CDR1 and CDR2 (SGHAT, FQNNGV) derive from the germline V gene. The CDR3 holds 15 amino acids from the cysteine to the phenylalanine. The only DNA kept is the CDR3, 45 bases in frame from the first base. Trimming costs V 1 base and J 1 base, and their ends lie 8 bases apart. In total, 500 to 700 healthy bone marrow donors made up the cohort. All cohort members were sampled while nominally healthy, although unrecorded immune exposures were likely present. The donor was CMV seronegative and was included in the group of under 450 seronegative cohort members. Each donor provided a peripheral blood sample, and peripheral blood mononuclear cells were used for TCR beta sequencing. The Qiagen DNeasy Blood Extraction Kit was used to extract genomic DNA from the blood cell samples. Receptor libraries were prepared by the immunoSEQ multiplex PCR assay. For the multiplex PCR, a mixture combining 60 forward primers for TCR Vbeta segments and 13 reverse primers for TCR Jbeta segments was used. The CDR3 region of rearranged TCR beta genes was amplified from genomic DNA by a multiplex PCR assay. On the Illumina HiSeq System, the amplified TCR beta libraries were sequenced as 87-base-pair reads. Processing in the source paper ran as follows. In a later analysis, tens of millions of unique TCR beta chains were counted across the roughly 700 repertoires, and roughly 10 million of these chains were shared by at least two donors. To remove PCR and sequencing errors, raw reads were error-corrected and collapsed into unique sequences using a nearest-neighbor algorithm that merged closely related sequences. V, D and J gene segments were assigned by aligning CDR3 sequences to IMGT reference sequences. Each retained sequence needed at least a six-nucleotide match to both a V gene segment and a J gene segment. A rearrangement counted as productive if the CDR3 had no stop codons and remained in frame with V and J, and every other rearrangement counted as non-productive. Following IMGT convention, CDR3 was defined as the stretch from the second conserved V-encoded cysteine to the conserved J-encoded phenylalanine. In an earlier analysis of 500 to 650 of the donors, sequences lacking an unambiguous match to a single V gene segment were excluded. In an earlier analysis of roughly 500 of the donors, V segments were called functional above 56.7% productive rearrangements and were called segregating when the between-donor standard deviation exceeded 5%. A statistical classification framework was developed to diagnose cytomegalovirus status using the catalog of TCR beta chain sequences. In a later analysis, V and J genes were assigned by comparing TCR nucleotide sequences against IMGT/GENE-DB human TR gene sequences. In a later analysis, CDR3 sequences and most-parsimonious VDJ recombination scenarios were assigned using the TCRdist pipeline. A later analysis defined each TCR beta chain by its CDR3 amino acid sequence plus V-gene family, and excluded reads lacking a unique V-gene family. As a way to deal with suspected cross-contamination and a sequencing artifact, a later analysis dropped roughly 620 nucleotide sequences that were highly shared and had low generation probability. A later analysis calculated a clonal expansion index for each public chain from normalized within-repertoire ranks of inferred template counts. In a later analysis, generation probabilities were computed with a VDJ recombination model fitted to out-of-frame rearrangements, and the resulting probabilities were checked against IGoR. In a later analysis, TCR-TCR, TCR-HLA and TCR-CMV co-occurrence was scored with hypergeometric tests, and a repertoire-size bias correction was applied to TCR pairs. False discovery rates were estimated in a later analysis by permuting HLA or CMV assignments 20 times. In a later analysis, co-occurring TCRs were grouped using DBSCAN, and TCRdist sequence similarity was added for clustering within HLA-allele-positive subsets. Repertoires with fewer than 30,000 or more than 120,000 public chains were left out of co-occurrence clustering, as were five repertoires with anomalous nucleotide sharing. What TCRdb holds here is the immuneACCESS table cut down to in-frame rearrangements. Part of the clones is not present; checked against another copy, under half of the missing clones reflect an unresolved V gene, and the others are unexplained. V and J calls and clone size are as listed in that table; D and trimming were resolved from the DNA. The sample table shows roughly 170,000 clones, and less than 85% are seen once. The ten largest make up roughly 1.5% of the sample.

With respect to this clone: It lacks a known antigen. No much larger clonotype is one base removed from it; base qualities were not supplied.

The clonotype was recovered from a male donor in good health and CMV-seronegative. Sample: PBMCs. The chain joins TRBV11-2 to TRBJ2-1; the D gene is perhaps TRBD2, on 5 matching bases. The nucleotides read TGTGCCAGCAGCTTAGCTCGGGAATCCTACAATGAGCAGTTCTTC. Its product reads: CASSLARESYNEQFF.